A selection of T cell receptor beta chains follows, all from one sample in a study of shared clonotypes between healthy human individuals. Sequencing used immunoSEQ multiplex PCR; TCRdb keeps in-frame clones, though not all of them. The profile shows over 850,000 clones, about four fifths of them singletons. The specimen sequenced was memory CD4+ T cells from PBMCs. The receptors were sampled from a man between 18 and 35 years old in good health. Some clones in this sample may be carry-over from other donors' samples. The CDR3 runs from the conserved cysteine through the conserved F or W. A D gene is named only where the DNA matches it firmly. Clone size, where shown, is once, few, many, or a class for clones that have expanded.

v_call	clone_size	j_call	d_call	cdr3_aa	cdr3_nt
TRBV27	few	TRBJ1-5	.	CASSSLNTGSNQPQHF	TGTGCCAGCAGTTCACTCAACACAGGCAGCAATCAGCCCCAGCATTTT
TRBV6-1	.	TRBJ2-3	.	CASSERGSGGDTQYF	TGTGCCAGCAGTGAACGTGGGAGTGGGGGAGATACGCAGTATTTT
TRBV19	.	TRBJ1-2	TRBD1	CASRQTGVGGYTF	TGTGCCAGTAGGCAAACAGGGGTCGGGGGCTACACCTTC
TRBV9	.	TRBJ1-1	.	CASSVTGTNTEAFF	TGTGCCAGCAGCGTTACCGGGACAAACACTGAAGCTTTCTTT
TRBV6-1	.	TRBJ2-3	.	CASSTRDTLTDTQYF	TGTGCCAGCAGTACGCGGGACACCCTCACAGATACGCAGTATTTT
TRBV18	few	TRBJ1-3	TRBD1	CASSPTQGADTIYF	TGTGCCAGCTCACCGACACAGGGGGCTGACACCATATATTTT
TRBV5-6	.	TRBJ2-1	TRBD1	CASSLWTGTNEQFF	TGTGCCAGCAGCTTGTGGACAGGGACCAATGAGCAGTTCTTC
TRBV19	.	TRBJ1-1	TRBD1	CASGRQGRKTEAFF	TGTGCCAGTGGAAGACAGGGACGTAAAACTGAAGCTTTCTTT
TRBV20-1	.	TRBJ1-6	.	CSALDEPVLHF	TGCAGTGCTTTAGATGAACCAGTCCTCCACTTT
TRBV18	.	TRBJ2-1	TRBD1	CASSLHPTGINNEQFF	TGTGCCAGCTCACTCCACCCGACAGGGATCAACAATGAGCAGTTCTTC
TRBV6-1	.	TRBJ1-5	TRBD1	CASSADRVYQPQHF	TGTGCCAGCAGCGCAGACAGGGTATATCAGCCCCAGCATTTT
TRBV28	.	TRBJ1-4	TRBD1	CASSYLRQGVSEKLFF	TGTGCCAGCAGTTACCTGCGACAGGGAGTTAGTGAAAAACTGTTTTTT
TRBV7-2	.	TRBJ2-1	TRBD2	CASSLESGRQQFF	TGTGCCAGCAGCTTAGAAAGCGGGAGGCAGCAGTTCTTC
TRBV5-1	once	TRBJ2-1	.	CASSLEGSGRPNEQFF	TGCGCCAGCAGCTTGGAAGGGTCCGGACGACCGAATGAGCAGTTCTTC
TRBV4-3	.	TRBJ1-2	TRBD1	CASSQDPETGTYGYTF	TGCGCCAGCAGCCAAGATCCGGAGACAGGGACCTATGGCTACACCTTC
TRBV2	.	TRBJ2-5	.	CASSYQETQYF	TGTGCCAGCAGCTACCAAGAGACCCAGTACTTC
TRBV2	.	TRBJ1-3	TRBD1	CASSFTGAGGNTIYF	TGTGCCAGCAGTTTCACAGGGGCGGGTGGAAACACCATATATTTT
TRBV28	.	TRBJ1-1	.	CASSPADGNTEAFF	TGTGCCAGCAGTCCTGCGGACGGGAACACTGAAGCTTTCTTT
TRBV4-1	.	TRBJ2-7	.	CASGRNRVYEQYF	TGCGCCAGCGGAAGAAACAGGGTCTACGAGCAGTACTTC
TRBV7-2	few	TRBJ1-1	.	CASRMQNTEAFF	TGTGCCAGCAGGATGCAGAACACTGAAGCTTTCTTT
TRBV7-6	once	TRBJ2-1	TRBD2	CASSRGLSYNEQFF	TGTGCCAGTTCTAGGGGACTATCCTACAATGAGCAGTTCTTC